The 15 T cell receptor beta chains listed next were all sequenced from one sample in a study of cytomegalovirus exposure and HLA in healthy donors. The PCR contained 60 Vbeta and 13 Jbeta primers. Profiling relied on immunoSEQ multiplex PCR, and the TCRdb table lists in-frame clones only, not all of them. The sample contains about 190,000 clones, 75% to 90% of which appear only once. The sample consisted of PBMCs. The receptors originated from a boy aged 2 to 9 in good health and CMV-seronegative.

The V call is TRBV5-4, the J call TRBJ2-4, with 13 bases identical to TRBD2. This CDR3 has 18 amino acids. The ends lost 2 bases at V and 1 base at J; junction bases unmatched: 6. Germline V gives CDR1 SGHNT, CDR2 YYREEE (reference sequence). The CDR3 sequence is CASSFGLAGEGAKNIQYF. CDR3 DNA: TGTGCCAGCAGCTTCGGACTAGCGGGGGAAGGGGCCAAAAACATTCAGTACTTC.

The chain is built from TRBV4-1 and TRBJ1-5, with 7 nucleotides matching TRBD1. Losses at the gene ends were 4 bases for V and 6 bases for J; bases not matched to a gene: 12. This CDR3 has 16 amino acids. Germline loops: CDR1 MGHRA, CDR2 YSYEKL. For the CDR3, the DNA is TGCGCCAGCAGCCTCCAGGCCACAGGGGTAGTTCAGCCCCAGCATTTT. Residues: CASSLQATGVVQPQHF.

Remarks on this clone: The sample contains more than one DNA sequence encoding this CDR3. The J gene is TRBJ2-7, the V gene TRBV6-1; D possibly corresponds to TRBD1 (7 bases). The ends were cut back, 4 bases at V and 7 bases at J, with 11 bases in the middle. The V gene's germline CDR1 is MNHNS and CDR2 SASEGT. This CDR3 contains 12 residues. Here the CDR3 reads CASSVQGGEQYF. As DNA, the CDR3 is TGTGCCAGCAGTGTTCAGGGGGGTGAGCAGTACTTC.

CDR3: CACSPGGPEQYF. CDR3 coding DNA: TGTGCCTGTTCCCCTGGGGGCCCCGAGCAGTACTTC. The genes are TRBV30 and TRBJ2-7, with D possibly being TRBD1 (6 bases). The germline CDR1 and CDR2 sequences are GTSNPN and SVGIG (reference sequence). V shed 6 bases and J shed 6 bases, with 15 bases lying between them. This CDR3 has 12 amino acids.

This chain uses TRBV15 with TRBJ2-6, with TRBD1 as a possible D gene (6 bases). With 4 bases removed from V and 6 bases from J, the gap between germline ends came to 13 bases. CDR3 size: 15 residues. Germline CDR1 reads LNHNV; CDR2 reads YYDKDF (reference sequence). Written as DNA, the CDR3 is TGTGCCACCAGCAAACAGGGTTTCGAGGCCAACGTCCTGACTTTC. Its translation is CATSKQGFEANVLTF.

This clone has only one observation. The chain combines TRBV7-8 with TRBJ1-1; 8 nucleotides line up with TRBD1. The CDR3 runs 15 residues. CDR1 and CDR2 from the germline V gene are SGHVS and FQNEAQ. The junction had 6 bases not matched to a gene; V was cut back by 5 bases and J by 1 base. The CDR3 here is CASSHRGQGNTEAFF. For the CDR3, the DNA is TGTGCCAGCAGCCATCGAGGACAGGGGAACACTGAAGCTTTCTTT.

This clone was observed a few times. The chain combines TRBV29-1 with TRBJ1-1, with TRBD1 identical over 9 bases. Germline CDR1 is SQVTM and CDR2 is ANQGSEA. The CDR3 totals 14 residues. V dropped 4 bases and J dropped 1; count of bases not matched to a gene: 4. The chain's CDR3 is CSVVQGAGNTEAFF. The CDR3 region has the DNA TGCAGCGTTGTACAGGGGGCGGGGAACACTGAAGCTTTCTTT.

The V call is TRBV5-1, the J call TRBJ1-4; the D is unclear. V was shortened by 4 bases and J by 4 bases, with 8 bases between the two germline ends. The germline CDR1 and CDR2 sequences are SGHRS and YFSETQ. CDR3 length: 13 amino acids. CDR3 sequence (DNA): TGCGCCAGCAGCCCTACTGATAATGAAAAACTGTTTTTT. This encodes CASSPTDNEKLFF. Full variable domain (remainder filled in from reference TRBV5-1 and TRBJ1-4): KAGVTQTPRYLIKTRGQQVTLSCSPISGHRSVSWYQQTPGQGLQFLFEYFSETQRNKGNFPGRFSGRQFSNSRSEMNVSTLELGDSALYLCASSPTDNEKLFFGSGTQLSVL.

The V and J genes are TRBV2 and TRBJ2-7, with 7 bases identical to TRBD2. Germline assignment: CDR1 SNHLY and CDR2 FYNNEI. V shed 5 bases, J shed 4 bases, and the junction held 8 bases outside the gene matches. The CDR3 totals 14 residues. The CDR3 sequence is CASSPGLVLYEQYF. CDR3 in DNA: TGTGCCAGCAGTCCCGGACTAGTCTTATACGAGCAGTACTTC. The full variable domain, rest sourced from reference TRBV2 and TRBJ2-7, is EPEVTQTPSHQVTQMGQEVILRCVPISNHLYFYWYRQILGQKVEFLVSFYNNEISEKSEIFDDQFSVERPDGSNFTLKIRSTKLEDSAMYFCASSPGLVLYEQYFGPGTRLTVT.

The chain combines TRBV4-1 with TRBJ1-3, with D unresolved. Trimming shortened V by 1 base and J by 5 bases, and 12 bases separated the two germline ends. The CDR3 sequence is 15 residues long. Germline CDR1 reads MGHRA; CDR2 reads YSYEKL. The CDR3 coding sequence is TGCGCCAGCAGCCAAGTTAGGGAGGCAAGAAACACCATATATTTT. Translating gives CASSQVREARNTIYF.

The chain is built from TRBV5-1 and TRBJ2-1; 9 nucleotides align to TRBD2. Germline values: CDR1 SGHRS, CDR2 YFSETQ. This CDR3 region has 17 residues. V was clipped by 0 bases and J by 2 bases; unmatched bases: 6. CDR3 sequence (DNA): TGCGCCAGCAGCTTGGCCAGTTCTAGCGGGGCCTACAATGAGCAGTTCTTC. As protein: CASSLASSSGAYNEQFF.

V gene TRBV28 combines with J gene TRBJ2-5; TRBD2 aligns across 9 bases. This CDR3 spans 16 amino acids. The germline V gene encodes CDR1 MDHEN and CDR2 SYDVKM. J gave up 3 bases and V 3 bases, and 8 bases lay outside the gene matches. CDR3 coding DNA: TGTGCCAGCAGTTTTGCCCAGCGGGGGGTAAAAGAGACCCAGTACTTC. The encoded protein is CASSFAQRGVKETQYF.

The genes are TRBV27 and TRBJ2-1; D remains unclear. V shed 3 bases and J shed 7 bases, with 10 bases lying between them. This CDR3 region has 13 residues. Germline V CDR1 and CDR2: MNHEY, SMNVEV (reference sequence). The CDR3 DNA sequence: TGTGCCAGCAGTTTTACCTCTCGGAATGAGCAGTTCTTC. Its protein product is CASSFTSRNEQFF.

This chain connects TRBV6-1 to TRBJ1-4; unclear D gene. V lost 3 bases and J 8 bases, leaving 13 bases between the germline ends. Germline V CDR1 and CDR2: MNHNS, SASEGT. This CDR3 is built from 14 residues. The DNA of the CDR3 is TGTGCCAGCAGTGAGCGCAGTAGCACAGAAAAACTGTTTTTT. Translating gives CASSERSSTEKLFF.

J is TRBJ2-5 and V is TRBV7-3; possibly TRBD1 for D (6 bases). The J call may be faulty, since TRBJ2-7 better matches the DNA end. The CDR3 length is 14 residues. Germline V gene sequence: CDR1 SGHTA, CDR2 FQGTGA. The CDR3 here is CASSPDRTAYEQYF. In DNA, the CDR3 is TGTGCCAGCAGCCCCGACAGGACCGCCTACGAGCAGTACTTC.